This entry lists 27 T cell receptor beta chains sequenced from one sample in a study of memory CD4+ T cells and cytomegalovirus serostatus. Single viable CD3+CD4+CD8-CD45RO+ cells were sorted as the memory CD4+ T cells. Clones were sequenced by immunoSEQ multiplex PCR, and TCRdb holds only the in-frame ones, with some missing. The sample has some 73,000 clones; just under 80% are singletons. The sample consisted of memory CD4+ T cells from blood. The receptor source for this set is an adult in good health and CMV-seropositive.

This chain uses TRBV7-9 with TRBJ1-2, with TRBD1 matching over 7 bases. Trimming removed 1 base from V and 0 bases from J; junction bases left unmatched: 5. The CDR3 has 16 amino acids. Germline V gene lookup returns CDR1 SEHNR and CDR2 FQNEAQ (reference sequence). The CDR3 DNA reads TGTGCCAGCAGCTTAGTCGGAGACAGGGCTAACTATGGCTACACCTTC. This encodes CASSLVGDRANYGYTF.

The V and J genes are TRBV2 and TRBJ1-1; the D is unclear. The germline V gene has CDR1 SNHLY and CDR2 FYNNEI. Trimming shortened V by 5 bases and J by 11 bases, and 15 bases separated the two germline ends. The CDR3 sequence is 12 residues long. The CDR3 DNA follows: TGTGCCAGCAGTCCCCATATTAAGGAGGCTTTCTTT. Protein: CASSPHIKEAFF.

V usage is TRBV10-1 and J usage is TRBJ2-2; no clear D. The V gene's germline CDR1 is WNHNN and CDR2 SYGVQD (reference sequence). The CDR3 is 14 amino acids. Trimming removed 4 bases from V and 6 bases from J, with 12 bases in between. Here the CDR3 DNA reads TGCGCCAGCAGTGCAGGCAGCAACTCCGGGGAGCTGTTTTTT. Its protein product is CASSAGSNSGELFF.

The V call is TRBV10-1, the J call TRBJ2-5, with D possibly matching TRBD1 (5 bases). There are 14 residues in the CDR3. Germline CDR1 is WNHNN and CDR2 is SYGVQD (reference sequence). With 4 bases removed from V and 7 bases from J, the gap between germline ends came to 16 bases. CDR3 in amino acids: CASSANPRDGTQYF. CDR3 in DNA: TGCGCCAGCAGTGCCAACCCCAGGGATGGGACCCAGTACTTC.

V gene TRBV2 combines with J gene TRBJ2-2; D is possibly TRBD1 (8 bases). The CDR3 runs to 15 residues. CDR1 is SNHLY, CDR2 FYNNEI, per germline. V lost 5 bases to trimming and J lost 6 bases, with 16 bases between them. This CDR3 reads CASSSTGAGAGELFF. In DNA form, the CDR3 reads TGTGCCAGCAGTTCGACAGGGGCGGGGGCCGGGGAGCTGTTTTTT. The entire variable domain, with the rest obtained from reference TRBV2 and TRBJ2-2, is as follows: EPEVTQTPSHQVTQMGQEVILRCVPISNHLYFYWYRQILGQKVEFLVSFYNNEISEKSEIFDDQFSVERPDGSNFTLKIRSTKLEDSAMYFCASSSTGAGAGELFFGEGSRLTVL.

The CDR3 sequence is CASRQGSGRGNTEAFF. The CDR3 coding sequence is TGTGCCAGCAGGCAAGGGTCTGGGAGAGGGAACACTGAAGCTTTCTTT. This sequence joins TRBV11-3 and TRBJ1-1; D is unresolved. Germline CDR1 and CDR2: SGHNT and YENEEA. The CDR3 runs to 16 residues. The V end was cut by 6 bases, the J end by 1 base, with 18 bases between.

This sequence joins TRBV30 and TRBJ1-5; D remains ambiguous. CDR3 length: 13 residues. V was clipped by 1 base and J by 9 bases, with 13 bases between them. CDR1 is GTSNPN, CDR2 SVGIG, per germline (reference sequence). The CDR3 coding sequence is TGTGCCTGGAGTGCCCCCCCTGTGGGGCCCCAGCATTTT. Translation gives CAWSAPPVGPQHF. The full variable domain, completed using reference TRBV30 and TRBJ1-5, is SQTIHQWPATLVQPVGSPLSLECTVEGTSNPNLYWYRQAAGRGLQLLFYSVGIGQISSEVPQNLSASRPQDRQFILSSKKLLLSDSGFYLCAWSAPPVGPQHFGDGTRLSIL.

This clone has only a few counts. The V gene is TRBV30, the J gene TRBJ1-6; 8 bases are shared with TRBD1. The CDR3 is 15 residues long. The V segment lost 7 bases and the J segment 10 bases; nucleotides outside the gene matches: 15. The germline V gene has CDR1 GTSNPN and CDR2 SVGIG (reference sequence). The CDR3 sequence is CASVQGEVGESPLHF. CDR3 DNA sequence: TGTGCCTCCGTACAGGGGGAAGTTGGCGAATCACCCCTCCACTTT.

The genes are TRBV19 and TRBJ2-1; 7 bases are a match to TRBD2. Losses at the gene ends were 7 bases for V and 7 bases for J; bases not matched to a gene: 10. The CDR3 length is 14 residues. Germline CDR1 reads LNHDA; CDR2 reads SQIVND (reference sequence). The CDR3 sequence: CASKVGGPRNEQFF. The CDR3 DNA sequence: TGTGCCAGTAAGGTGGGAGGGCCACGGAATGAGCAGTTCTTC.

This chain's CDR3 is CASSSQGADTQYF. DNA of the CDR3: TGTGCCAGCTCGAGCCAGGGGGCAGATACGCAGTATTTT. The chain employs TRBV6-4 and TRBJ2-3; 7 bases map to TRBD1. The CDR3 covers 13 residues. Germline CDR1 reads MRHNA; CDR2 reads SNTAGT. Trimming cost V 8 bases and J 4 bases; bases outside gene matches: 6.

This clone was seen a few times. The J gene is TRBJ2-2, the V gene TRBV30; D remains ambiguous. Trimming removed 2 bases at V and 6 bases at J, with 7 bases between. From germline, CDR1 is GTSNPN and CDR2 SVGIG (reference sequence). The CDR3 totals 12 residues. The DNA of the CDR3 is TGTGCCTGGAGTCAAGGGTCCGGGGAGCTGTTTTTT. Amino acid sequence: CAWSQGSGELFF.

The chain uses TRBV7-9 and TRBJ2-3; D not resolved. Trimming cost V 5 bases and J 5 bases, with 17 bases left between them. CDR3 length: 15 residues. Germline V gene lookup returns CDR1 SEHNR and CDR2 FQNEAQ (reference sequence). The CDR3 here is CASSLDRIRVDTQYF. CDR3 DNA sequence: TGTGCCAGCAGCCTCGACCGGATAAGGGTAGATACGCAGTATTTT.

The rearrangement uses TRBV14 and TRBJ2-1; D is uncertain. Trimming shortened V by 1 base and J by 4 bases, and 14 bases separated the two germline ends. Per germline, CDR1 SGHDN and CDR2 FVKESK. The CDR3 runs 16 residues. CDR3 residues: CASSQVSVVRYNEQFF. For the CDR3, the DNA is TGTGCCAGCAGCCAAGTTTCGGTTGTGAGGTACAATGAGCAGTTCTTC.

The genes are TRBV5-1 and TRBJ1-1, with a possible D match to TRBD1 (5 bases). Germline CDR1 and CDR2: SGHRS and YFSETQ. The CDR3 has 15 residues. V lost 0 bases to trimming and J lost 1 base, with 10 bases between them. DNA of the CDR3: TGCGCCAGCAGCTTGGTCCCCGGGGGGAACACTGAAGCTTTCTTT. Its translation: CASSLVPGGNTEAFF.

The J gene is TRBJ1-2, the V gene TRBV7-2; D is undetermined. The CDR3 loop spans 12 amino acids. Trimming stripped 1 base from V and 5 bases from J, with 5 bases between. Germline assignment: CDR1 SGHTA and CDR2 FQGNSA. CDR3 region: CASSLVEYGYTF. In DNA, the CDR3 is TGTGCCAGCAGCTTAGTGGAGTATGGCTACACCTTC.

The chain combines TRBV5-5 with TRBJ2-1; D gene uncertain. This CDR3 spans 14 amino acids. Trimming took off 4 bases at V and 5 bases at J, with 13 bases between the two ends. Germline CDR1 reads SGHKS; CDR2 reads YYEKEE (reference sequence). Here the CDR3 DNA reads TGTGCCAGCAGCCCAACGGCTAGAAACAATGAGCAGTTCTTC. Its translation is CASSPTARNNEQFF.

The J gene is TRBJ2-7, the V gene TRBV28; D perhaps matches TRBD2 (6 bases). The CDR3 totals 15 residues. V lost 6 bases, J lost 3 bases, and 18 bases lay in between. Germline V CDR1 and CDR2: MDHEN, SYDVKM. Here the CDR3 DNA reads TGTGCCAGCAGCCCCCCGGCTAGCGCTAACTACGAGCAGTACTTC. As protein: CASSPPASANYEQYF. The full variable domain, completed using reference TRBV28 and TRBJ2-7, is DVKVTQSSRYLVKRTGEKVFLECVQDMDHENMFWYRQDPGLGLRLIYFSYDVKMKEKGDIPEGYSVSREKKERFSLILESASTNQTSMYLCASSPPASANYEQYFGPGTRLTVT.

A remark on this clone: The CDR3 does not close with the conserved phenylalanine or tryptophan, likely indicating a read error. No DNA is shown, since the ends of the CDR3 on it are uncertain; the CDR3 is the one TCRdb lists. The rearrangement uses TRBV21-1 and TRBJ1-2. TRBV21-1 is classified as a pseudogene. A total of 10 residues make up the CDR3, ends included. This chain's CDR3 is CASSKVMTLS.

The chain couples TRBV28 to TRBJ1-2, with a weak D call TRBD1 (5 bases). Trimming pared 2 bases from V and 4 bases from J, leaving 11 bases between. CDR1 is MDHEN and CDR2 is SYDVKM in the germline V gene. This CDR3 comprises 14 residues. The CDR3 coding sequence is TGTGCCAGCAGTTTAGGAGGGACGTTCTATGGCTACACCTTC. Protein product: CASSLGGTFYGYTF.

The chain employs TRBV29-1 and TRBJ2-5; D uncertain. The CDR3 runs 12 residues. CDR1 is SQVTM, CDR2 ANQGSEA, per germline. CDR3 in DNA: TGCAGTCACACCCAGGCTCAAGAGACCCAGTACTTC. This translates into CSHTQAQETQYF.

CDR3 in DNA: TGTGCCAGCAGTCTGGGGGCGTACTACGAGCAGTACTTC. Translation: CASSLGAYYEQYF. This chain joins TRBV2 and TRBJ2-7; tentatively, D is TRBD1 (6 bases). The V gene lost 5 bases and the J gene lost 3 bases, with 11 bases spanning the gap. The germline CDR1 and CDR2 sequences are SNHLY and FYNNEI. CDR3 length: 13 residues. The complete variable domain, with remaining parts taken from reference TRBV2 and TRBJ2-7, reads EPEVTQTPSHQVTQMGQEVILRCVPISNHLYFYWYRQILGQKVEFLVSFYNNEISEKSEIFDDQFSVERPDGSNFTLKIRSTKLEDSAMYFCASSLGAYYEQYFGPGTRLTVT.

The chain couples TRBV5-1 to TRBJ1-6, with 7 positions matching TRBD1. The CDR3 has 12 residues. J lost 7 bases, V lost 5 bases, and 0 bases had no gene match. Germline lookup yields CDR1 SGHRS and CDR2 YFSETQ. This CDR3 is CASRDRNSPLHF. In DNA form, the CDR3 reads TGCGCCAGCAGGGACAGGAATTCACCCCTCCACTTT.

This chain connects TRBV11-2 to TRBJ2-1; TRBD2 is a possible D gene (5 bases). The germline CDR1 and CDR2 sequences are SGHAT and FQNNGV. This CDR3 region has 14 residues. Trimming removed 5 bases from V and 0 bases from J, with 8 bases in between. The CDR3 DNA is TGTGCCAGCAGCCAGGACTCCTCCTACAATGAGCAGTTCTTC. The encoded protein is CASSQDSSYNEQFF. The variable domain in full, completed from reference TRBV11-2 and TRBJ2-1, reads EAGVAQSPRYKIIEKRQSVAFWCNPISGHATLYWYQQILGQGPKLLIQFQNNGVVDDSQLPKDRFSAERLKGVDSTLKIQPAKLEDSAVYLCASSQDSSYNEQFFGPGTRLTVL.

The chain uses TRBV19 and TRBJ1-2; 8 bases are a match to TRBD1. The CDR3 contains 14 residues. The junction had 8 bases not matched to a gene; V was cut back by 3 bases and J by 8 bases. From germline, CDR1 is LNHDA and CDR2 SQIVND (reference sequence). CDR3 sequence reads: CASSIGQGLYGYTF. In DNA form, the CDR3 reads TGTGCCAGTAGTATCGGACAGGGATTGTACGGCTACACCTTC.

The chain combines TRBV7-2 with TRBJ1-3, with D hard to call. Germline loops: CDR1 SGHTA, CDR2 FQGNSA. V was clipped by 2 bases and J by 0 bases, with 11 bases between them. This CDR3 has 16 amino acids. The CDR3 bases are TGTGCCAGCAGCTTAACCCAGCTAAACTCTGGAAACACCATATATTTT. Encoded protein: CASSLTQLNSGNTIYF.

The chain employs TRBV7-9 and TRBJ1-5; no reliable D call. The CDR3 loop spans 12 amino acids. The germline CDR1 and CDR2 sequences are SEHNR and FQNEAQ (reference sequence). V was pared by 5 bases and J by 5 bases, with 7 bases between. The CDR3 is CASSLNDQPQHF. CDR3 sequence (DNA): TGTGCCAGCAGCCTAAACGATCAGCCCCAGCATTTT.

This clone was seen only once. The CDR3, as DNA: TGCGCCAGCAGTCAAGGCGGGACAGACCTCACAGATACGCAGTATTTT. Its translation is CASSQGGTDLTDTQYF. The chain combines TRBV5-1 with TRBJ2-3; D is perhaps TRBD1 (7 bases). The V and J ends lost 5 bases and 2 bases respectively, with 18 bases between them. Germline V gene lookup returns CDR1 SGHRS and CDR2 YFSETQ. This CDR3 contains 16 residues. The whole variable domain, filled in from reference TRBV5-1 and TRBJ2-3, reads KAGVTQTPRYLIKTRGQQVTLSCSPISGHRSVSWYQQTPGQGLQFLFEYFSETQRNKGNFPGRFSGRQFSNSRSEMNVSTLELGDSALYLCASSQGGTDLTDTQYFGPGTRLTVL.